This T cell receptor beta chain was recorded in a study of T cell repertoires in cytomegalovirus infection. Overall study: Recently identified HLA-C-restricted CMV epitopes were among the peptides used. Indications came from public TCR beta signatures; they pointed to CMV infection and to a matching HLA type. Study-wide points: Summed frequency of shared TCR beta families picked out CMV carriers who also had the relevant HLA. Dominant in the ex vivo response were TCR beta clonotypes restricted by HLA-C and specific for CMV.

TCRdb independently ran MiXCR on the reads; one entry per CDR3 protein. The sample has 110,000 to 150,000 distinct CDR3 sequences, approximately 30% seen once. CDR3 size: 16 residues. Germline CDR1 reads MGHRA; CDR2 reads YSYEKL. J lost 8 bases, V lost 3 bases, and 11 bases had no gene match. The sample holds a few counts of this clonotype. The antigen is undetermined. This specimen consisted of CD8+ T cells from cultured PBMCs, obtained from culture after CMV antigen stimulation. The V and J genes are TRBV4-1 and TRBJ1-4; 8 bases line up with TRBD1. This receptor was obtained from a human donor in good health (CMV status not recorded). Some clones in this sample may be carry-over from other donors' samples. DNA of the CDR3: TGCGCCAGCAGCCAGTCTCTTGGACAGGGAGGGGAAAAACTGTTTTTT. Translation gives CASSQSLGQGGEKLFF.